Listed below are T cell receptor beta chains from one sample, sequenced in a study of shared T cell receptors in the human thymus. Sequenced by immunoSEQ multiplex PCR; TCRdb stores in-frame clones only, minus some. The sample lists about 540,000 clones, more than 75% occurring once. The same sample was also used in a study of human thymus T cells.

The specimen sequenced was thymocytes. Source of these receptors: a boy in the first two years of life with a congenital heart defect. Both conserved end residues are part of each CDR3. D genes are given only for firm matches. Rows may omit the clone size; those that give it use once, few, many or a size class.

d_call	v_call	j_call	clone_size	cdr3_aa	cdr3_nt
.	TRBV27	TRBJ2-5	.	CASSPGKEGRRETQYF	TGTGCCAGCAGTCCCGGCAAGGAGGGGAGGAGGGAGACCCAGTACTTC
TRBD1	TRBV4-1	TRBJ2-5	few	CASSQSYRDRKQETQYF	TGCGCCAGCAGCCAATCGTACCGGGACAGAAAACAAGAGACCCAGTACTTC
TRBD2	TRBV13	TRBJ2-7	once	CASSLYRTSNEQYF	TGTGCCAGCAGCCTTTATCGGACTAGCAACGAGCAGTACTTC
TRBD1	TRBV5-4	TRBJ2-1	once	CASSLGQGARNEQFF	TGTGCCAGCAGCTTGGGTCAGGGGGCCCGTAATGAGCAGTTCTTC
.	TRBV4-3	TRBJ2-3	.	CASSQDPRPTARRTDTQYF	TGCGCCAGCAGCCAAGATCCCCGCCCCACCGCGCGGCGAACAGATACGCAGTATTTT
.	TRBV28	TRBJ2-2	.	CASNPRPPNTGELFF	TGTGCCAGCAACCCCAGGCCTCCGAACACCGGGGAGCTGTTTTTT
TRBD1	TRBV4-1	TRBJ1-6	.	CASSRPRQGVGLNSPLHF	TGCGCCAGCAGCCGGCCCAGACAGGGAGTAGGGCTTAATTCACCCCTCCACTTT
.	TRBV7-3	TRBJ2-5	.	CASSSRGEETQYF	TGTGCCAGCAGCTCCCGCGGGGAAGAGACCCAGTACTTC
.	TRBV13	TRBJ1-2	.	CASSARQVGRYGYTF	TGTGCCAGCAGCGCCCGACAGGTAGGACGCTATGGCTACACCTTC
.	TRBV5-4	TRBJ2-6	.	CASSPTGTGPSPGANVLTF	TGTGCCAGCAGCCCAACAGGTACGGGTCCTTCTCCTGGGGCCAACGTCCTGACTTTC
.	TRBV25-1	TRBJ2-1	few	CASSRPSSAGEFYNEQFF	TGTGCCAGCAGCCGCCCCAGTTCGGCGGGTGAATTCTACAATGAGCAGTTCTTC
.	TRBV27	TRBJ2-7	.	CASSLSGQRPYEQYF	TGTGCCAGCAGTTTATCCGGACAACGGCCCTACGAGCAGTACTTC
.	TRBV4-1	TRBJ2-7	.	CASSQEGDEQYF	TGCGCCAGCAGCCAAGAAGGGGACGAGCAGTACTTC
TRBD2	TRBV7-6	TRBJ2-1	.	CASSCTTSGRGGNEQFF	TGTGCCAGCAGCTGCACGACTAGCGGGAGGGGAGGCAATGAGCAGTTCTTC
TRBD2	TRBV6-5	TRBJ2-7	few	CASTDAGAEQYF	TGTGCCAGCACCGACGCGGGAGCCGAGCAGTACTTC
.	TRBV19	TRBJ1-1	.	CASSITDSMNTEAFF	TGTGCCAGTAGTATAACCGACAGTATGAACACTGAAGCTTTCTTT
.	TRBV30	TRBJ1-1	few	CAWSKKVREGMNTEAFF	TGTGCCTGGAGCAAAAAGGTGCGGGAAGGGATGAACACTGAAGCTTTCTTT
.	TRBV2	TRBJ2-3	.	CASSSDTQYF	TGTGCCAGCAGCTCAGATACGCAGTATTTT
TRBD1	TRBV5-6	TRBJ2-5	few	CASTPRRSGGIRETQYF	TGTGCCAGCACCCCTAGGCGGTCAGGGGGAATTAGGGAGACCCAGTACTTC
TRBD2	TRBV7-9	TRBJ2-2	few	CASTRPGLAATGELFF	TGTGCCAGCACCAGACCGGGACTAGCGGCCACCGGGGAGCTGTTTTTT
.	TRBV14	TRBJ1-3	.	CASSSLLSGNTIYF	TGTGCCAGCAGCAGCTTATTATCTGGAAACACCATATATTTT
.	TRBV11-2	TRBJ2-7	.	CASSPRQYEQYF	TGTGCCAGCAGCCCCCGACAATACGAGCAGTACTTC
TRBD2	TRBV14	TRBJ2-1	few	CASSQSLAGGEQFF	TGTGCCAGCAGCCAGAGCCTAGCGGGAGGTGAGCAGTTCTTC
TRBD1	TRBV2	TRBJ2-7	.	CASSEARDGDRKSRAYEQYF	TGTGCCAGCAGTGAAGCTCGCGACGGGGACAGAAAATCTCGGGCCTACGAGCAGTACTTC
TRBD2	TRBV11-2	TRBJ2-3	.	CASSFPGLAGGRTDTQYF	TGTGCCAGCAGCTTCCCGGGACTAGCGGGAGGGCGTACAGATACGCAGTATTTT
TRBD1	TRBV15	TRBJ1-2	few	CATSGGSRGQGNYGYTF	TGTGCCACCAGCGGAGGCAGTAGGGGACAGGGGAACTATGGCTACACCTTC
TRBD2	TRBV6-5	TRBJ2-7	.	CASSRGAGGRYEQYF	TGTGCCAGCAGCAGAGGGGCGGGAGGGAGGTACGAGCAGTACTTC
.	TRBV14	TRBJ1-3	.	CASSQVPFGGNTIYF	TGTGCCAGCAGCCAAGTACCCTTCGGTGGAAACACCATATATTTT
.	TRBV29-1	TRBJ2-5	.	CSVMAETQYF	TGCAGCGTTATGGCAGAGACCCAGTACTTC